The 15 T cell receptor beta chains presented below share a single source sample, sequenced in a study of OX40 agonist ivuxolimab in advanced cancers. Assay: immunoSEQ multiplex PCR; the TCRdb copy retains only in-frame clones and omits some. The sample lists about 92,000 clones, about 91% occurring once. Sequenced material: CD4+ or CD8+ T cells sorted from blood, taken in a trial of the OX40 agonist ivuxolimab. The receptors were gathered from an adult with an advanced solid tumor such as melanoma, head and neck, liver or kidney cancer.

This clone was seen many times. The gene calls are TRBV7-2 and TRBJ2-7, with 8 nucleotides matching TRBD2. Germline CDR1 reads SGHTA; CDR2 reads FQGNSA. The trim removed 1 base at V and 3 bases at J, leaving 8 bases unmatched. The CDR3 consists of 16 residues. CDR3 DNA sequence: TGTGCCAGCAGCTTAGTCGGAGCGGGAGCTGGCTACGAGCAGTACTTC. Translated, it gives CASSLVGAGAGYEQYF.

This clone came up a few times. The chain carries TRBV5-8 and TRBJ2-3; D is ambiguous. The CDR3 runs 16 residues. CDR1 is SGHTS and CDR2 is YDEGEE in the germline V gene. V was shortened by 5 bases and J by 2 bases, with 18 bases between the two germline ends. The CDR3: CASRWGTGHYTDTQYF. The CDR3, as DNA: TGTGCCAGCAGATGGGGAACCGGTCATTACACAGATACGCAGTATTTT.

The chain couples TRBV7-8 to TRBJ1-3; the D is unclear. CDR3 length equals 15 residues. The ends were cut back, 1 base at V and 0 bases at J, with 7 bases in the middle. Germline CDR1 SGHVS, CDR2 FQNEAQ. CDR3 sequence: CASSLEGSSGNTIYF. The CDR3 bases are TGTGCCAGCAGCTTAGAAGGGTCCTCTGGAAACACCATATATTTT.

The sample holds one count of this clone. This rearrangement joins TRBV5-1 to TRBJ2-6, with D perhaps TRBD2 (6 bases). V was trimmed by 4 bases and J by 0 bases, leaving 11 bases between them. The CDR3 spans 16 residues. Germline V gene data show CDR1 as SGHRS and CDR2 as YFSETQ. CDR3 in DNA: TGCGCCAGCAGCAGCGGGCGGACCTCTGGGGCCAACGTCCTGACTTTC. Protein: CASSSGRTSGANVLTF.

The V gene is TRBV25-1, the J gene TRBJ2-5; 7 positions agree with TRBD2. The length of the CDR3 is 13 residues. Germline-derived CDR1 and CDR2 are MGHDK and SYGVNS. Losses at the gene ends were 3 bases for V and 9 bases for J; bases not matched to a gene: 7. The CDR3 protein is CASSDRTSIAQYF. The CDR3 coding sequence is TGTGCCAGCAGTGACCGGACTAGTATTGCCCAGTACTTC. Looking up the rest from reference TRBV25-1 and TRBJ2-5 gives the full variable domain: EADIYQTPRYLVIGTGKKITLECSQTMGHDKMYWYQQDPGMELHLIHYSYGVNSTEKGDLSSESTVSRIRTEHFPLTLESARPSHTSQYLCASSDRTSIAQYFGPGTRLLVL.

The rearrangement joins TRBV7-6 to TRBJ2-7, with D tentatively TRBD1 or TRBD2 (7 bases each). CDR3 length: 16 residues. With 4 bases removed from V and 6 bases from J, the gap between germline ends came to 22 bases. Germline V gene lookup returns CDR1 SGHVS and CDR2 FNYEAQ. CDR3 amino acids: CASSSRLDRAGVEQYF. For the CDR3, the DNA is TGTGCCAGCAGCTCCCGACTCGACAGGGCGGGGGTCGAGCAGTACTTC.

This clone was counted a single time. The chain has TRBV27 and TRBJ2-2; perhaps TRBD1 as D (6 bases). This CDR3 contains 15 residues. The ends were cut back, 3 bases at V and 2 bases at J, with 10 bases in the middle. The V gene's germline CDR1 is MNHEY and CDR2 SMNVEV (reference sequence). The chain's CDR3 is CASSFPGANTGELFF. The CDR3 region has the DNA TGTGCCAGCAGTTTTCCAGGGGCCAACACCGGGGAGCTGTTTTTT.

The V call is TRBV4-2, the J call TRBJ1-4, with unresolved D. V was clipped by 0 bases and J by 0 bases, with 14 bases between them. The CDR3 totals 18 residues. Germline V lookup: CDR1 LGHNA, CDR2 YNFKEQ. CDR3 protein: CASSQDTKKTATNEKLFF. In DNA form, the CDR3 reads TGTGCCAGCAGCCAAGACACCAAAAAAACCGCAACTAATGAAAAACTGTTTTTT.

The chain recombines TRBV7-3 with TRBJ1-1; tentative D call: TRBD1 (6 bases). The CDR3 extends over 14 amino acids. With 1 base removed from V and 4 bases from J, the gap between germline ends came to 10 bases. CDR1 is SGHTA, CDR2 FQGTGA, per germline. The CDR3 loop reads CASSLSPGVTEAFF. The CDR3 DNA follows: TGTGCCAGCAGCTTAAGCCCAGGGGTCACTGAAGCTTTCTTT. Using reference TRBV7-3 and TRBJ1-1 for the parts outside the CDR3, the full variable domain is GAGVSQTPSNKVTEKGKYVELRCDPISGHTALYWYRQSLGQGPEFLIYFQGTGAADDSGLPNDRFFAVRPEGSVSTLKIQRTERGDSAVYLCASSLSPGVTEAFFGQGTRLTVV.

V usage is TRBV28 and J usage is TRBJ2-4; weak D call: TRBD2 (6 bases). This CDR3 contains 14 residues. CDR1 and CDR2 (germline): MDHEN, SYDVKM. V lost 7 bases and J lost 8, with 18 bases in between. The CDR3: CASIAPGTQDIQYF. The CDR3 nucleotides are TGTGCCAGCATAGCGCCTGGGACTCAAGACATTCAGTACTTC.

This chain connects TRBV7-3 to TRBJ2-1; TRBD1 agrees at 8 bases. V dropped 5 bases and J dropped 8; count of bases not matched to a gene: 5. CDR3 length: 13 amino acids. CDR1 and CDR2 (germline): SGHTA, FQGTGA. CDR3 amino acids: CASSGQGRDEQFF. CDR3 bases: TGTGCCAGCAGCGGACAGGGACGCGATGAGCAGTTCTTC. Together with reference TRBV7-3 and TRBJ2-1, the CDR3 gives the full variable domain: GAGVSQTPSNKVTEKGKYVELRCDPISGHTALYWYRQSLGQGPEFLIYFQGTGAADDSGLPNDRFFAVRPEGSVSTLKIQRTERGDSAVYLCASSGQGRDEQFFGPGTRLTVL.

The table lists this clone with a few counts. The gene calls are TRBV20-1 and TRBJ1-1; D unresolved. The CDR3 runs 10 residues. CDR1 and CDR2 from the germline V gene are DFQATT and SNEGSKA (reference sequence). Trimming took 5 bases from V and 8 from J, leaving 9 bases between them. The DNA for the CDR3 is TGCAGTGCTGGACTGGGAGAAGCTTTCTTT. It specifies CSAGLGEAFF.

V usage is TRBV30 and J usage is TRBJ2-7; D possibly uses TRBD1 or TRBD2 (7 bases each). There are 15 residues in the CDR3. V was shortened by 2 bases and J by 7 bases, with 21 bases between the two germline ends. Germline-derived CDR1 and CDR2 are GTSNPN and SVGIG (reference sequence). The DNA for the CDR3 is TGTGCCTGGAGTCCACACCAGGGGGGGACTGGGGAGCAGTACTTC. Protein sequence: CAWSPHQGGTGEQYF.

This rearrangement joins TRBV5-6 to TRBJ1-1, with a tentative D call TRBD1 (5 bases). The CDR3 is 13 amino acids. Germline CDR1 reads SGHDT; CDR2 reads YYEEEE. The V end was cut by 4 bases, the J end by 8 bases, with 15 bases between. In DNA form, the CDR3 reads TGTGCCAGCAGCCGGGACGTAGGAAAAGAAGCTTTCTTT. Translating gives CASSRDVGKEAFF. The entire variable domain, with the rest obtained from reference TRBV5-6 and TRBJ1-1, is as follows: DAGVTQSPTHLIKTRGQQVTLRCSPKSGHDTVSWYQQALGQGPQFIFQYYEEEERQRGNFPDRFSGHQFPNYSSELNVNALLLGDSALYLCASSRDVGKEAFFGQGTRLTVV.

The rearrangement links TRBV7-2 to TRBJ2-1; D remains unclear. Germline CDR1 is SGHTA and CDR2 is FQGNSA. The V end was cut by 5 bases, the J end by 1 base, with 18 bases between. The CDR3 length is 17 residues. The CDR3: CASSPPRVSQSYNEQFF. For the CDR3, the DNA is TGTGCCAGCAGCCCGCCCCGGGTATCCCAGTCCTACAATGAGCAGTTCTTC.